The 24 T cell receptor beta chains below come from one sample, sequenced in a study of blood T cell repertoires in COVID-19. Sequenced by immunoSEQ multiplex PCR; TCRdb stores in-frame clones only, minus some. The repertoire consists of about 260,000 clones, with approximately 86% occurring once and the leading ten covering around 0.67%. Material for sequencing was peripheral blood. These receptors originate from a human donor in a cohort sampled during active COVID-19.

The rearrangement uses TRBV5-4 and TRBJ2-4; 9 nucleotides line up with TRBD1. Germline-derived CDR1 and CDR2 are SGHNT and YYREEE (reference sequence). This CDR3 region has 17 residues. The trim removed 4 bases at V and 0 bases at J, leaving 8 bases unmatched. The CDR3 region is CASSQYRDRVAKNIQYF. CDR3 DNA sequence: TGTGCCAGCAGCCAATACCGGGACAGGGTAGCCAAAAACATTCAGTACTTC.

In the case of this clone: Other DNA sequences in the same sample also yield this CDR3. The rearrangement joins TRBV7-9 to TRBJ1-5; D unclear. CDR3 length: 13 amino acids. The V and J ends lost 6 bases and 2 bases respectively, with 8 bases between them. From germline, CDR1 is SEHNR and CDR2 FQNEAQ (reference sequence). CDR3 amino acids: CASSLGRNQPQHF. The CDR3 nucleotides are TGTGCCAGCAGTCTGGGCCGCAATCAGCCCCAGCATTTT.

This clone was found a few times. The CDR3 nucleotides are TGCGCCAGCAGGGGAGGAACTAATGAAAAACTGTTTTTT. Its translation: CASRGGTNEKLFF. The V gene is TRBV5-1, the J gene TRBJ1-4; D unresolved. From germline, CDR1 is SGHRS and CDR2 YFSETQ. The germline V and J ends were trimmed by 5 bases and 1 base, with 6 bases remaining between them. This CDR3 is 13 amino acids long.

This clone was observed a single time. The chain combines TRBV19 with TRBJ1-2, with unresolved D. V lost 2 bases and J lost 0, with 28 bases in between. Germline-derived CDR1 and CDR2 are LNHDA and SQIVND (reference sequence). The CDR3 consists of 21 residues. This CDR3 reads CASSIRGNLEGSQRANYGYTF. As DNA, the CDR3 is TGTGCCAGTAGTATAAGAGGGAACTTGGAGGGCAGTCAAAGAGCTAACTATGGCTACACCTTC.

This chain uses TRBV18 with TRBJ1-1; D ambiguous. CDR3 length: 13 residues. With 2 bases removed from V and 8 bases from J, the gap between germline ends came to 12 bases. Germline V gives CDR1 KGHSH, CDR2 LQKENI. The CDR3 loop reads CASSPSTGQEAFF. The CDR3 DNA follows: TGTGCCAGCTCACCATCTACGGGTCAGGAAGCTTTCTTT.

Worth noting for this clone: The sample contains more than one DNA sequence encoding this CDR3. The V and J genes are TRBV6-5 and TRBJ2-5, with 7 nucleotides matching TRBD1. Germline V gene data show CDR1 as MNHEY and CDR2 as SVGAGI. Unmatched junction bases numbered 3, after V lost 0 bases and J lost 5 bases. The CDR3 runs 14 residues. The CDR3 protein is CASSYSRGQETQYF. The DNA for the CDR3 is TGTGCCAGCAGTTACTCGAGGGGGCAGGAGACCCAGTACTTC.

The chain carries TRBV5-1 and TRBJ2-5, with a possible D match to TRBD1 (5 bases). Trimming left V 4 bases short and J 3 bases short, with 16 bases between. This CDR3 region has 15 residues. Germline V gives CDR1 SGHRS, CDR2 YFSETQ. CDR3 nucleotides: TGCGCCAGCAGCCCGATCACAACAGGAAAAGAGACCCAGTACTTC. Encoded protein: CASSPITTGKETQYF. Together with reference TRBV5-1 and TRBJ2-5, the CDR3 gives the full variable domain: KAGVTQTPRYLIKTRGQQVTLSCSPISGHRSVSWYQQTPGQGLQFLFEYFSETQRNKGNFPGRFSGRQFSNSRSEMNVSTLELGDSALYLCASSPITTGKETQYFGPGTRLLVL.

This clone was seen just once. The rearrangement uses TRBV19 and TRBJ1-2; D is ambiguous. Germline V gene sequence: CDR1 LNHDA, CDR2 SQIVND (reference sequence). V was clipped by 7 bases and J by 8 bases, with 23 bases between them. The CDR3 has 15 amino acids. The DNA of the CDR3 is TGTGCCAGTAATATCAATATCGGGTGGGGAGGAGGCTACACCTTC. Amino acids: CASNINIGWGGGYTF.

This clone has a handful of counts. The V call is TRBV30, the J call TRBJ2-7; weak D call: TRBD1 (6 bases). Germline CDR1 is GTSNPN and CDR2 is SVGIG (reference sequence). The V end was cut by 4 bases, the J end by 1 base, with 11 bases between. This CDR3 is 13 amino acids long. This chain's CDR3 is CAWNRARSYEQYF. CDR3 nucleotide sequence: TGTGCCTGGAACAGGGCAAGATCCTACGAGCAGTACTTC.

This sequence joins TRBV7-9 and TRBJ2-1, with D perhaps TRBD2 (5 bases). Germline V gene lookup returns CDR1 SEHNR and CDR2 FQNEAQ (reference sequence). There are 15 residues in the CDR3. Trimming shortened V by 0 bases and J by 7 bases, and 13 bases separated the two germline ends. CDR3 residues: CASSLALDEGNEQFF. The CDR3 DNA sequence: TGTGCCAGCAGCTTAGCGCTCGACGAGGGTAATGAGCAGTTCTTC.

The chain recombines TRBV6-2 or TRBV6-3 with TRBJ1-4; the match to TRBD1 covers 11 bases. CDR1 is MNHEY and CDR2 is SVGEGT in the germline V gene. The CDR3 consists of 15 residues. V was pared by 5 bases and J by 10 bases, with 9 bases of the junction left unmatched. Here the CDR3 reads CASSLTGTGGRKLFF. The DNA for the CDR3 is TGTGCCAGCAGTCTCACTGGGACAGGGGGAAGAAAACTGTTTTTT.

This chain connects TRBV10-1 to TRBJ1-1, with 7 positions matching TRBD1. V dropped 3 bases and J dropped 6; count of bases not matched to a gene: 4. The CDR3 is made up of 13 amino acids. Germline V gives CDR1 WNHNN, CDR2 SYGVQD (reference sequence). The CDR3 sequence: CASSEVQGAEAFF. The CDR3 DNA sequence: TGCGCCAGCAGTGAAGTCCAGGGGGCTGAAGCTTTCTTT.

This chain connects TRBV6-2 or TRBV6-3 to TRBJ2-7; no clear D gene. V lost 0 bases and J lost 6, with 15 bases in between. CDR3 length equals 15 residues. Germline loops: CDR1 MNHEY, CDR2 SVGEGT. The CDR3 sequence: CASSYSVQVASEQYF. The CDR3 nucleotides are TGTGCCAGCAGTTACTCGGTCCAGGTTGCGAGCGAGCAGTACTTC.

The V and J genes are TRBV11-3 and TRBJ1-1; D is undetermined. The V end was cut by 1 base, the J end by 0 bases, with 15 bases between. The CDR3 spans 17 residues. CDR1 is SGHNT and CDR2 is YENEEA in the germline V gene. The CDR3 DNA sequence: TGTGCCAGCAGCTTAGGAGTGAGAATCCTCATGAACACTGAAGCTTTCTTT. This encodes CASSLGVRILMNTEAFF.

V is TRBV28 and J is TRBJ2-7, with D perhaps matching TRBD2 (7 bases). The CDR3 length is 15 residues. Germline CDR1 and CDR2: MDHEN and SYDVKM. The V and J ends lost 1 base and 1 base respectively, with 11 bases between them. The CDR3 sequence: CASSLSGGISYEQYF. The CDR3 DNA reads as TGTGCCAGCAGTTTATCGGGGGGCATTTCCTACGAGCAGTACTTC.

This clone was recorded only once. The genes are TRBV11-2 and TRBJ1-1; D gene uncertain. V dropped 5 bases and J dropped 4 bases, with 11 bases sitting between them. This CDR3 has 13 amino acids. The germline V gene encodes CDR1 SGHAT and CDR2 FQNNGV. CDR3 in DNA: TGTGCCAGCAGCCCCAACTTGGTCACTGAAGCTTTCTTT. Encoded protein: CASSPNLVTEAFF.

The J gene is TRBJ2-1, the V gene TRBV30, with TRBD2 matching over 16 bases. Trimming at V came to 3 bases and at J to 1 base, leaving 15 bases not matched to a gene. The CDR3 covers 21 residues. The V gene's germline CDR1 is GTSNPN and CDR2 SVGIG (reference sequence). DNA for the CDR3: TGTGCCTGGAGGGAACCGGGACTAGCGGGGGGGCCATTTTCGTCCTACAATGAGCAGTTCTTC. Protein: CAWREPGLAGGPFSSYNEQFF.

The count of this clone is one. This chain uses TRBV4-1 with TRBJ1-2, with TRBD1 identical over 10 bases. Trimming cost V 2 bases and J 7 bases; bases outside gene matches: 7. The CDR3 totals 15 residues. Per the germline V gene, CDR1 is MGHRA and CDR2 is YSYEKL. The CDR3 bases are TGCGCCAGCAGCCAACCGGGACAGGGGAAGGGTGGCTACACCTTC. Residues: CASSQPGQGKGGYTF.

V gene TRBV6-1 combines with J gene TRBJ1-1, with unresolved D. The V gene lost 2 bases and the J gene lost 3 bases, with 13 bases spanning the gap. The germline gives CDR1 MNHNS, CDR2 SASEGT. The CDR3 extends over 15 amino acids. The CDR3 protein is CASSENRYSDTEAFF. CDR3 sequence (DNA): TGTGCCAGCAGTGAAAATCGTTATTCTGACACTGAAGCTTTCTTT.

This clone was seen a handful of times. V gene TRBV30 combines with J gene TRBJ2-7; 7 bases align to TRBD1. The CDR3 spans 13 residues. V was pared by 3 bases and J by 0 bases, with 2 bases of the junction left unmatched. Per the germline V gene, CDR1 is GTSNPN and CDR2 is SVGIG (reference sequence). The CDR3, as DNA: TGTGCCTGGAGCCGGGACAGCTCCTACGAGCAGTACTTC. Amino acids: CAWSRDSSYEQYF.

V usage is TRBV6-6 and J usage is TRBJ2-1; the match to TRBD2 covers 11 bases. This CDR3 is 13 amino acids long. From germline, CDR1 is MNHNY and CDR2 SVGAGI (reference sequence). Trimming took 8 bases from V and 9 from J; bases not matched to a gene: 6. CDR3 nucleotides: TGTGCCAGCGCGACTAGCGGGGTCGGTGAGCAGTTCTTC. Translation gives CASATSGVGEQFF.

V gene TRBV5-1 combines with J gene TRBJ1-3; D remains ambiguous. The CDR3 length is 15 residues. Trimming cost V 4 bases and J 0 bases, with 11 bases left between them. The V gene's germline CDR1 is SGHRS and CDR2 YFSETQ. The CDR3 here is CASSPSEISGNTIYF. CDR3 coding DNA: TGCGCCAGCAGCCCGTCCGAGATCTCTGGAAACACCATATATTTT.

V gene TRBV7-2 combines with J gene TRBJ1-4; 9 bases map to TRBD1. Per germline, CDR1 SGHTA and CDR2 FQGNSA. This CDR3 spans 13 amino acids. With 9 bases clipped from V and 3 bases from J, the junction kept 2 bases outside the gene matches. CDR3: CASGQGPNEKLFF. CDR3 sequence (DNA): TGTGCCAGTGGACAGGGGCCTAATGAAAAACTGTTTTTT.

A word on this clone: One end of the junction does not line up with germline, which may come from a read error. The chain has TRBV3-1 (or the pseudogene TRBV3-2) and TRBJ2-3, with D perhaps matching TRBD1 (5 bases). The CDR3 contains 15 residues. Germline assignment: CDR1 LGHDT and CDR2 YNNKEL (reference sequence). This CDR3 is CASSQDGAAPDMQYF. The CDR3 nucleotides read TGTGCCAGCAGCCAAGATGGGGCAGCACCCGATATGCAGTATTTT.